These 28 T cell receptor beta chains were sequenced from one sample in a study of cytomegalovirus exposure and HLA in healthy donors. In the PCR, 60 Vbeta and 13 Jbeta primers were used. Assay: immunoSEQ multiplex PCR; the TCRdb copy retains only in-frame clones and omits some. The table has around 150,000 clones, about 72% seen once. The sample taken for sequencing was PBMCs. These receptors all stem from a male donor in good health and CMV-seronegative.

J is TRBJ2-1 and V is TRBV29-1; D remains ambiguous. V dropped 4 bases and J dropped 3 bases, with 4 bases sitting between them. CDR1 and CDR2 from the germline V gene are SQVTM and ANQGSEA. The CDR3 loop spans 11 amino acids. The CDR3 region has the DNA TGCAGCGTTGTCTTCTACAATGAGCAGTTCTTC. Residues: CSVVFYNEQFF.

The chain links TRBV9 to TRBJ2-2; D may be TRBD1 (5 bases). Germline V gene data show CDR1 as SGDLS and CDR2 as YYNGEE. The CDR3 consists of 14 residues. V gave up 0 bases and J gave up 6 bases, with 9 bases separating them. CDR3 protein: CASSVVSGSGELFF. CDR3 DNA sequence: TGTGCCAGCAGCGTAGTTTCAGGGTCCGGGGAGCTGTTTTTT. Filled out from reference TRBV9 and TRBJ2-2, the complete variable domain reads DSGVTQTPKHLITATGQRVTLRCSPRSGDLSVYWYQQSLDQGLQFLIQYYNGEERAKGNILERFSAQQFPDLHSELNLSSLELGDSALYFCASSVVSGSGELFFGEGSRLTVL.

The V call is TRBV4-3, the J call TRBJ2-3; 8 bases are shared with TRBD2. Germline CDR1 is LGHNA and CDR2 is YSLEER. CDR3 size: 15 residues. J was trimmed by 5 bases and V by 2 bases; bases with no gene match: 6. The CDR3 DNA reads as TGCGCCAGCAGCCAACGGGCGGGAGGAGAAGATACGCAGTATTTT. The encoded protein is CASSQRAGGEDTQYF.

The J gene is TRBJ1-4, the V gene TRBV30, with D tentatively TRBD1 (6 bases). There are 13 residues in the CDR3. In germline, CDR1 is GTSNPN, CDR2 SVGIG (reference sequence). Trimming took 0 bases from V and 8 from J, leaving 10 bases between them. The CDR3 loop reads CAWSVGGREKLFF. The CDR3 region has the DNA TGTGCCTGGAGTGTAGGGGGAAGGGAAAAACTGTTTTTT.

The chain links TRBV28 to TRBJ2-3; TRBD1 matches 12 bases. V lost 6 bases to trimming and J lost 5 bases; unmatched junction nucleotides: 9. The CDR3 contains 16 residues. Germline V gives CDR1 MDHEN, CDR2 SYDVKM. CDR3 DNA: TGTGCCAGCAGAAAAGGGGACAGGGGGCTGGGAGATACGCAGTATTTT. Translating gives CASRKGDRGLGDTQYF.

This clone was seen just once. J is TRBJ1-1 and V is TRBV6-5; 8 nucleotides align to TRBD1. With V trimmed by 4 bases and J by 5 bases, 12 bases remained unmatched. From germline, CDR1 is MNHEY and CDR2 SVGAGI. The CDR3 has 16 residues. The CDR3 loop is CASSSQSTGVGTEAFF. The CDR3 DNA sequence: TGTGCCAGCAGTTCCCAATCGACAGGGGTCGGTACTGAAGCTTTCTTT.

The V and J genes are TRBV7-8 and TRBJ2-5, with TRBD2 matching over 15 bases. The J segment lost 5 bases and the V segment lost 5 bases, leaving 12 bases of the junction unmatched. CDR3 size: 18 residues. Germline loops: CDR1 SGHVS, CDR2 FQNEAQ. In DNA, the CDR3 is TGTGCCAGCAGCCGTACACCGGGACTAGCGGGAGGTGGGGAGACCCAGTACTTC. It codes for CASSRTPGLAGGGETQYF. The entire variable domain, with the rest obtained from reference TRBV7-8 and TRBJ2-5, is as follows: GAGVSQSPRYKVAKRGQDVALRCDPISGHVSLFWYQQALGQGPEFLTYFQNEAQLDKSGLPSDRFFAERPEGSVSTLKIQRTQQEDSAVYLCASSRTPGLAGGGETQYFGPGTRLLVL.

The V call is TRBV4-2, the J call TRBJ1-5, with D unclear. CDR3 length: 16 residues. Germline CDR1 is LGHNA and CDR2 is YNFKEQ. Trimming removed 0 bases at V and 5 bases at J, with 14 bases between. CDR3 protein: CASSQERGIVDQPQHF. The CDR3 bases are TGTGCCAGCAGCCAAGAAAGAGGTATTGTGGATCAGCCCCAGCATTTT.

The V gene is TRBV28, the J gene TRBJ1-3; 8 bases agree with TRBD1. The CDR3 runs to 16 residues. Germline-derived CDR1 and CDR2 are MDHEN and SYDVKM. The V segment lost 5 bases and the J segment 4 bases; nucleotides outside the gene matches: 10. CDR3 amino acids: CASSPTGHRGGNTIYF. CDR3 in DNA: TGTGCCAGCAGTCCTACCGGACACAGGGGGGGAAACACCATATATTTT. The variable domain in full, with the rest retrieved from reference TRBV28 and TRBJ1-3, is DVKVTQSSRYLVKRTGEKVFLECVQDMDHENMFWYRQDPGLGLRLIYFSYDVKMKEKGDIPEGYSVSREKKERFSLILESASTNQTSMYLCASSPTGHRGGNTIYFGEGSWLTVV.

The chain is built from TRBV6-1 and TRBJ2-5, with 7 bases aligning to TRBD2. The closer fit of TRBJ2-7 to the DNA end suggests the J call may be wrong. Germline V CDR1 and CDR2: MNHNS, SASEGT. This CDR3 is 12 amino acids long. This CDR3 reads CASGGGSYEQYF. The CDR3 nucleotides are TGTGCCAGCGGGGGGGGATCCTACGAGCAGTACTTC.

V and J are TRBV5-1 and TRBJ2-6; 12 bases agree with TRBD2. V was clipped by 5 bases and J by 0 bases; unmatched bases: 6. This CDR3 comprises 18 residues. Germline V gene data show CDR1 as SGHRS and CDR2 as YFSETQ. Written as DNA, the CDR3 is TGCGCCAGCAGGTTCGGACTAGCGGGATCCTCTGGGGCCAACGTCCTGACTTTC. This gives the protein CASRFGLAGSSGANVLTF.

In DNA, the CDR3 is TGTGCCAGCAGCTTTTTACGAGGGGGCCGTATCAATGAGCAGTTCTTC. It codes for CASSFLRGGRINEQFF. The rearrangement links TRBV7-6 to TRBJ2-1, with 7 nucleotides matching TRBD1. The CDR3 has 16 residues. Germline V lookup: CDR1 SGHVS, CDR2 FNYEAQ. V lost 3 bases to trimming and J lost 6 bases; unmatched junction nucleotides: 11.

V and J are TRBV6-6 and TRBJ2-7; 9 bases line up with TRBD1. The V gene's germline CDR1 is MNHNY and CDR2 SVGAGI (reference sequence). The V and J ends lost 4 bases and 6 bases, in that order; junction bases with no gene match: 10. The CDR3 loop spans 15 amino acids. CDR3: CASSWTGTGQPEQYF. The CDR3 bases are TGTGCCAGCAGTTGGACCGGGACAGGGCAACCCGAGCAGTACTTC.

The V call is TRBV29-1, the J call TRBJ1-2, with TRBD1 identical over 7 bases. The CDR3 consists of 12 residues. Germline-derived CDR1 and CDR2 are SQVTM and ANQGSEA. V trimming: 5 bases; J trimming: 8 bases; junction bases outside the gene matches: 8. The chain's CDR3 is CSVPNHRGGYTF. The CDR3 coding sequence is TGCAGCGTTCCGAACCACAGGGGAGGCTACACCTTC.

This chain joins TRBV5-4 and TRBJ2-3; D ambiguous. Germline V gives CDR1 SGHNT, CDR2 YYREEE (reference sequence). Deletions cut 2 bases from V and 2 bases from J, with 15 bases between. This CDR3 contains 16 residues. The CDR3 region is CASSFRRDPNTDTQYF. In DNA, the CDR3 is TGTGCCAGCAGCTTCCGTAGAGATCCAAACACAGATACGCAGTATTTT.

The CDR3 loop is CASSSLGGRGLAGFRGDHTQYF. The CDR3 region has the DNA TGTGCCAGCAGCTCCTTGGGGGGCCGGGGACTAGCGGGGTTCAGGGGGGACCATACGCAGTATTTT. The chain couples TRBV7-8 to TRBJ2-3, with 13 nucleotides matching TRBD2. V trimming: 4 bases; J trimming: 7 bases; junction bases outside the gene matches: 26. The CDR3 has 22 amino acids. In germline, CDR1 is SGHVS, CDR2 FQNEAQ. Complete variable domain (other parts from reference TRBV7-8 and TRBJ2-3): GAGVSQSPRYKVAKRGQDVALRCDPISGHVSLFWYQQALGQGPEFLTYFQNEAQLDKSGLPSDRFFAERPEGSVSTLKIQRTQQEDSAVYLCASSSLGGRGLAGFRGDHTQYFGPGTRLTVL.

The chain links TRBV6-6 to TRBJ1-2; unclear D gene. This CDR3 is built from 13 residues. Trimming pared 4 bases from V and 2 bases from J, leaving 8 bases between. Germline loops: CDR1 MNHNY, CDR2 SVGAGI (reference sequence). The CDR3 is CASSLPANYGYTF. The CDR3 DNA sequence: TGTGCCAGCAGTTTACCAGCGAACTATGGCTACACCTTC.

As concerns this clone: The junction shows a germline mismatch at one end, possibly a read error. The chain recombines TRBV6-5 with TRBJ1-2, with TRBD1 matching over 9 bases. Looked up from germline, CDR1 is MNHEY and CDR2 is SVGAGI. This CDR3 has 14 amino acids. The CDR3 spells CASSKPGTGLREVF. The DNA of the CDR3 is TGTGCCAGCAGCAAACCCGGGACAGGGTTACGGGAGGTGTTC.

A word on this clone: Compared with germline, one end of the junction differs, possibly owing to a read error. The J gene is TRBJ2-1, the V gene TRBV2; the D is unclear. CDR1 is SNHLY, CDR2 FYNNEI, per germline. The length of the CDR3 is 15 residues. The CDR3: CASSEGLARRVEQFF. As DNA, the CDR3 is TGTGCCAGCAGTGAAGGGCTTGCCAGAAGAGTGGAGCAATTCTTC.

This clone was seen only a few times. This chain uses TRBV5-1 with TRBJ1-4; D unclear. The V end was cut by 1 base, the J end by 0 bases, with 4 bases between. Germline CDR1 reads SGHRS; CDR2 reads YFSETQ. The CDR3 sequence is 14 residues long. CDR3 region: CASSLSSTNEKLFF. The CDR3 DNA sequence: TGCGCCAGCAGCTTGAGCTCAACTAATGAAAAACTGTTTTTT.

The V gene is TRBV7-2, the J gene TRBJ2-2; 8 bases are a match to TRBD1. The CDR3 runs 15 residues. The germline CDR1 and CDR2 sequences are SGHTA and FQGNSA. With V trimmed by 5 bases and J by 0 bases, 2 bases remained unmatched. The CDR3 DNA reads TGTGCCAGCAGCCAGGGACAGGCGAACACCGGGGAGCTGTTTTTT. Amino acid sequence: CASSQGQANTGELFF. Supplemented by reference TRBV7-2 and TRBJ2-2, the full variable domain reads GAGVSQSPSNKVTEKGKDVELRCDPISGHTALYWYRQSLGQGLEFLIYFQGNSAPDKSGLPSDRFSAERTGGSVSTLTIQRTQQEDSAVYLCASSQGQANTGELFFGEGSRLTVL.

The chain joins TRBV7-2 to TRBJ2-5; 7 nucleotides align to TRBD2. The J segment lost 5 bases and the V segment lost 5 bases, leaving 8 bases of the junction unmatched. The CDR3 loop spans 14 amino acids. Germline lookup yields CDR1 SGHTA and CDR2 FQGNSA. CDR3 loop: CASSTRTSRETQYF. The DNA for the CDR3 is TGTGCCAGCAGCACTCGGACTAGTCGTGAGACCCAGTACTTC.

This clone was seen a few times. The V gene is TRBV5-1, the J gene TRBJ1-3; 8 nucleotides match TRBD1. CDR1 and CDR2 (germline): SGHRS, YFSETQ. The J segment lost 2 bases and the V segment lost 4 bases, leaving 5 bases of the junction unmatched. CDR3 length: 15 amino acids. This CDR3 is CASSSQGATGNTIYF. As DNA, the CDR3 is TGCGCCAGCAGCAGCCAGGGGGCGACTGGAAACACCATATATTTT.

The chain uses TRBV30 and TRBJ2-1; D is ambiguous. Germline CDR1 and CDR2: GTSNPN and SVGIG (reference sequence). This CDR3 region has 11 residues. Deletions cut 3 bases from V and 7 bases from J, with 7 bases between. CDR3 region: CAWSARNEQFF. CDR3 in DNA: TGTGCCTGGAGCGCCAGGAATGAGCAGTTCTTC.

The chain uses TRBV11-2 and TRBJ2-7; D ambiguous. This CDR3 contains 15 residues. Trimming stripped 0 bases from V and 0 bases from J, with 9 bases between. CDR1 is SGHAT, CDR2 FQNNGV, per germline. The CDR3 protein is CASSLDGGSSYEQYF. The CDR3 bases are TGTGCCAGCAGCTTAGACGGCGGAAGCTCCTACGAGCAGTACTTC.

This chain uses TRBV6-4 with TRBJ2-1; 7 bases map to TRBD2. Per the germline V gene, CDR1 is MRHNA and CDR2 is SNTAGT. The CDR3 totals 13 residues. Trimming cost V 2 bases and J 9 bases; bases outside gene matches: 4. CDR3 in DNA: TGTGCCAGCAGTGACCGGGGGAGGGGTGAGCAGTTCTTC. This gives the protein CASSDRGRGEQFF.

V gene TRBV28 combines with J gene TRBJ2-7; D uncertain. In germline, CDR1 is MDHEN, CDR2 SYDVKM. Trimming took off 3 bases at V and 3 bases at J, with 6 bases between the two ends. The CDR3 contains 12 residues. The CDR3 is CASSFPGYEQYF. The DNA of the CDR3 is TGTGCCAGCAGTTTTCCAGGCTACGAGCAGTACTTC.

This chain joins TRBV10-3 and TRBJ2-3; 8 bases are a match to TRBD2. This CDR3 comprises 14 residues. The germline gives CDR1 ENHRY, CDR2 SYGVKD. J was trimmed by 0 bases and V by 10 bases; bases with no gene match: 6. CDR3 residues: CATQTGGSTDTQYF. CDR3 DNA: TGTGCCACCCAGACGGGAGGGAGCACAGATACGCAGTATTTT.